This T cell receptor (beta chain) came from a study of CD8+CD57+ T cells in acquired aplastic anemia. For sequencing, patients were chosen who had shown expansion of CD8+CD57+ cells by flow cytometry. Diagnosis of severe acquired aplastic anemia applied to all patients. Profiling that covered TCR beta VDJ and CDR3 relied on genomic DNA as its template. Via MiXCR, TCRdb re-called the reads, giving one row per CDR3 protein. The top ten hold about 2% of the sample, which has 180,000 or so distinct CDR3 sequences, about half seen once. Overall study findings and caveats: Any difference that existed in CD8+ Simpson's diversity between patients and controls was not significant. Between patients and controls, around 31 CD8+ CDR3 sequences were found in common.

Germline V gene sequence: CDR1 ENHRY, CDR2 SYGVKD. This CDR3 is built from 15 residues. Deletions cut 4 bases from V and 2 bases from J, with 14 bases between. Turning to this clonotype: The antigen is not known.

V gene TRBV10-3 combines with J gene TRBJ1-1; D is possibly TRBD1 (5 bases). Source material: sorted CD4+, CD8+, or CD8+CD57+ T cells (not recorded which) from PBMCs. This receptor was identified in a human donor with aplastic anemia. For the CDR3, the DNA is TGTGCCATCAGTGGGGGGAAAACTTACAACACTGAAGCTTTCTTT. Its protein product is CAISGGKTYNTEAFF.